The entry below gives a single TCR beta chain sequence along with its context. Its antigen remains unidentified. The CDR3 does not close with the conserved phenylalanine or tryptophan, likely indicating a read error. In preparing bulk TCR libraries, previously described methods and listed TCR primers were used. TCRdb used MiXCR to reprocess the PCR reads, holding one entry per CDR3 protein. Altogether about 300,000 distinct CDR3 sequences are present, 20% to 25% being singletons, with the ten largest covering under 0.95%. These data belong to a study of molecular identifiers for immune sequencing clone quantification. Study conclusions and caveats: Barcode collisions between identical TCR molecules could shrink estimates of highly expanded clone sizes. Spike-in Jurkat TCR RNA from a single cell reportedly registered among 900,000 to 1,000,000 naive cells.

For naive CD8 T cells, sorting used the CD8+CD4-CCR7+CD45RA+ phenotype. CDR3 length equals 15 residues. Germline CDR1 is SEHNR and CDR2 is FQNEAQ (reference sequence). V lost 5 bases and J lost 7; bases outside the gene matches: 9. This chain joins TRBV7-9 and TRBJ2-7; 12 positions match TRBD2. This TCR was recovered from a human donor in good health. Some libraries in this study had Jurkat cell RNA spiked in. The sequencing sample was made of naive CD8+ T cells from blood, with Jurkat cell RNA spiked in. Subset indicated: FACS-sorted CD8+CD4-CCR7+CD45RA+ naive T cells. The chain's CDR3 is CASSLRLAGVEEQYY. The CDR3 DNA is TGTGCCAGCAGCCTCAGACTAGCGGGAGTGGAAGAGCAGTACTAC.